This TCR beta chain was retrieved from a study of T cell responses to AZD1222 COVID-19 vaccine. With regard to this clone: The target antigen is unknown.

Trimming stripped 3 bases from V and 6 bases from J, with 15 bases between. CDR3 length equals 14 residues. Germline values: CDR1 LNHDA, CDR2 SQIVND (reference sequence). Study-wide results and limits: Donor demographics were predominantly white British with a female majority; clonal diversity may be underestimated. Following two doses of AZD1222, Spike-specific TCR breadth and depth rose. Seropositive at baseline were only a handful of AZD1222 recipients.

Produced via immunoSEQ multiplex PCR; TCRdb's table is partial and in-frame only. The sample records about 93,000 clones, just over 85% being singletons. This specimen consisted of peripheral blood, obtained on day 0 of AZD1222 vaccination. The TCR comes from an adult in good health. The V call is TRBV19, the J call TRBJ2-7; maybe TRBD2 (6 bases). Here the CDR3 DNA reads TGTGCCAGTAGTATGGGGCGGGAAGCGCCCGAGCAGTACTTC. As protein: CASSMGREAPEQYF.